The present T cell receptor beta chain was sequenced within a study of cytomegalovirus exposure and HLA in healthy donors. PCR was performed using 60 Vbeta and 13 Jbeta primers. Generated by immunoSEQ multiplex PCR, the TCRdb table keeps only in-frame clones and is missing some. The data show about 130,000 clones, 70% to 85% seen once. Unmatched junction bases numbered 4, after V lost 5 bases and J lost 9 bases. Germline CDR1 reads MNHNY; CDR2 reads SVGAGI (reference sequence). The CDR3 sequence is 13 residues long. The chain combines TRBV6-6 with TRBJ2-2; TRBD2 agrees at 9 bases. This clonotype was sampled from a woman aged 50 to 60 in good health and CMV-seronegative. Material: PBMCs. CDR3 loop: CASSPLAGWELFF. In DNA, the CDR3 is TGTGCCAGCAGTCCTCTAGCGGGATGGGAGCTGTTTTTT.